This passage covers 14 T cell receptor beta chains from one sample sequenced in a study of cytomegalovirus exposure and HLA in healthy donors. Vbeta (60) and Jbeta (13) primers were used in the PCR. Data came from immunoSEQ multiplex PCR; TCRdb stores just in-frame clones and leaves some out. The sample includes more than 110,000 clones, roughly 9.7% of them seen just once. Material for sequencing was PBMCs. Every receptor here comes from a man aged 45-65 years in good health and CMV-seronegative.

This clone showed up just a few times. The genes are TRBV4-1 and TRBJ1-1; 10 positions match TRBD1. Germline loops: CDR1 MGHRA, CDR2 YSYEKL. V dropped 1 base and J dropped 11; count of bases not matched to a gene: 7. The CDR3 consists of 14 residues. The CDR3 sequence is CASSQVDRGSFAFF. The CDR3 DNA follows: TGCGCCAGCAGCCAAGTGGACAGGGGGTCTTTTGCTTTCTTT.

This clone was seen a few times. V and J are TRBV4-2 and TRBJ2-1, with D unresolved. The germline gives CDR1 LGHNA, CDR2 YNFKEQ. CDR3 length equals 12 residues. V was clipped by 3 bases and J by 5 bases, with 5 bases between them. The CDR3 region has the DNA TGTGCCAGCAGCCATACAAACAATGAGCAGTTCTTC. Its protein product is CASSHTNNEQFF.

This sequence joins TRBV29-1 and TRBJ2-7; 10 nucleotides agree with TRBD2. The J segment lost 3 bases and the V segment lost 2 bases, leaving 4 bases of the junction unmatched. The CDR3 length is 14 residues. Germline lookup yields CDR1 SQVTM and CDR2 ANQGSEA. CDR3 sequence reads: CSVESSGSGYEQYF. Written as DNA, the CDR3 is TGCAGCGTTGAATCTAGCGGGAGCGGCTACGAGCAGTACTTC.

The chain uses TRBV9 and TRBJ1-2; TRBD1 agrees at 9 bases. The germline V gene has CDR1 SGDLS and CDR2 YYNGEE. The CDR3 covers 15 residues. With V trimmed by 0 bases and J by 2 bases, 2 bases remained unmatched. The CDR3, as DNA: TGTGCCAGCAGCGTAGAAGGGACAGGGAACTATGGCTACACCTTC. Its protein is CASSVEGTGNYGYTF.

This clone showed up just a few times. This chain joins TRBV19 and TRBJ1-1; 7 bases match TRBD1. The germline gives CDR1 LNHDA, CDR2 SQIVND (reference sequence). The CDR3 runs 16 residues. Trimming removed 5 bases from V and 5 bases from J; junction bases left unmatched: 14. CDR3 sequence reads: CASSPRQGSKGTEAFF. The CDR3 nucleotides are TGTGCCAGTAGTCCCCGACAGGGAAGTAAAGGGACTGAAGCTTTCTTT. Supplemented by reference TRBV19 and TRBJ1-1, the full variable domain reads DGGITQSPKYLFRKEGQNVTLSCEQNLNHDAMYWYRQDPGQGLRLIYYSQIVNDFQKGDIAEGYSVSREKKESFPLTVTSAQKNPTAFYLCASSPRQGSKGTEAFFGQGTRLTVV.

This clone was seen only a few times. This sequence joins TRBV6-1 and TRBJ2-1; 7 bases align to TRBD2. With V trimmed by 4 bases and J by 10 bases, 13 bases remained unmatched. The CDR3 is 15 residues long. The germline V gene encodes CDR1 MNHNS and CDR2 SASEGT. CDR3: CASSGPTGTTLEQFF. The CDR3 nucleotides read TGTGCCAGCAGTGGTCCGACCGGGACTACACTGGAGCAGTTCTTC.

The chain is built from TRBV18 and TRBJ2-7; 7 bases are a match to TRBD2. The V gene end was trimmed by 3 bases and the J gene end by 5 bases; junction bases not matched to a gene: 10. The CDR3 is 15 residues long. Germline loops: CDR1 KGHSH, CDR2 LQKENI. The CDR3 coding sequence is TGTGCCAGCTCACCCTCCGGGACTACTGACCACGAGCAGTACTTC. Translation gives CASSPSGTTDHEQYF.

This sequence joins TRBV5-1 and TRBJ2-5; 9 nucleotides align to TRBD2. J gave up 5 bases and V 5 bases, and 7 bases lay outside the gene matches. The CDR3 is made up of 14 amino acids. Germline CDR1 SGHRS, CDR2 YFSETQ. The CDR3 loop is CASSSWTSEETQYF. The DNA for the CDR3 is TGCGCCAGCAGTTCCTGGACTAGCGAGGAGACCCAGTACTTC.

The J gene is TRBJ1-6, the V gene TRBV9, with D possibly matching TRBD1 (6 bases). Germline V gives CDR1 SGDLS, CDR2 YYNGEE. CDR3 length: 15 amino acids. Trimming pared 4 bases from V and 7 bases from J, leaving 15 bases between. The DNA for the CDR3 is TGTGCCAGCAGCATCGAACAGGGAAGCAATTCACCCCTCCACTTT. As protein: CASSIEQGSNSPLHF.

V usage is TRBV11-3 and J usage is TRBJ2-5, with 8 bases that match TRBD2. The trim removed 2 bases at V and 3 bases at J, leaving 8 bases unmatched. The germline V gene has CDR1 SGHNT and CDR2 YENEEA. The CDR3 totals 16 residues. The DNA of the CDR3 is TGTGCCAGCAGCTTAAGGAGCGGGAGTAGGAAAGAGACCCAGTACTTC. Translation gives CASSLRSGSRKETQYF.

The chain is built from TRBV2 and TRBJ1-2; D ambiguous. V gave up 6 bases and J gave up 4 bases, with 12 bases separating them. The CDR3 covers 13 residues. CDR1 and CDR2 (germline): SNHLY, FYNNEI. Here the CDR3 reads CASREGSGYGYTF. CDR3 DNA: TGTGCCAGCAGGGAGGGTAGTGGCTATGGCTACACCTTC.

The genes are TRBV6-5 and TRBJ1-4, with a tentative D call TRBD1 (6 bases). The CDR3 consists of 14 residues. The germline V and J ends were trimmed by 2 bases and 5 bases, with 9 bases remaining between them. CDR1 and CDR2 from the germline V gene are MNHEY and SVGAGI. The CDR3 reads CASSYDTGNEKLFF. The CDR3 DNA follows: TGTGCCAGCAGTTACGATACAGGGAATGAAAAACTGTTTTTT.

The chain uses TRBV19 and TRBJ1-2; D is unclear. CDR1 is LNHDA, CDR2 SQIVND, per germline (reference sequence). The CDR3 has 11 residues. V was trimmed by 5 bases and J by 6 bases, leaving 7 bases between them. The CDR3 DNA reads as TGTGCCAGTAGTCAACTGGATGGCTACACCTTC. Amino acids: CASSQLDGYTF.

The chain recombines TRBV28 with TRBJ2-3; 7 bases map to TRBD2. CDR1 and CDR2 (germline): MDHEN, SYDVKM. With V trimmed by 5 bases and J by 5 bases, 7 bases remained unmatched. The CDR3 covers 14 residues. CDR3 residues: CASSPLADLDTQYF. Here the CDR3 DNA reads TGTGCCAGCAGTCCCCTAGCGGACCTAGATACGCAGTATTTT.